The 22 T cell receptor beta chains below were found in one sample sequenced in a study of graft-versus-host responses after intestinal transplantation. For these receptors, no antigen is known. The repertoire was sequenced with immunoSEQ multiplex PCR; TCRdb's copy has only in-frame clones and lacks some. Among 150,000 or so clones listed, about 90% were seen once. Sequences were derived from unstimulated CD4+ T cells sorted from spleen or lymph node cells, sampled before intestinal transplant. These receptors were obtained from a human donor who received an intestinal transplant.

The chain has TRBV7-8 and TRBJ1-5; D gene uncertain. Germline loops: CDR1 SGHVS, CDR2 FQNEAQ. There are 14 residues in the CDR3. Trimming removed 0 bases at V and 2 bases at J, with 5 bases between. CDR3 nucleotide sequence: TGTGCCAGCAGCTTAGCCCGGGGCAATCAGCCCCAGCATTTT. Its translation: CASSLARGNQPQHF.

The rearrangement links TRBV19 to TRBJ2-5; 8 nucleotides match TRBD1. The CDR3 has 13 residues. Germline V lookup: CDR1 LNHDA, CDR2 SQIVND (reference sequence). J gave up 2 bases and V 7 bases, and 3 bases lay outside the gene matches. This CDR3 is CASTRTGQETQYF. In nucleotides, the CDR3 is TGTGCCAGTACCCGGACAGGGCAAGAGACCCAGTACTTC.

This rearrangement joins TRBV7-9 to TRBJ1-5; 7 bases align to TRBD1. The CDR3 contains 14 residues. Germline trimming cut 4 bases from V and 3 bases from J; bases unmatched to any gene: 3. Per the germline V gene, CDR1 is SEHNR and CDR2 is FQNEAQ (reference sequence). Written as DNA, the CDR3 is TGTGCCAGCAGCTCCGACAGGGACAATCAGCCCCAGCATTTT. Translated: CASSSDRDNQPQHF.

The gene calls are TRBV4-1 and TRBJ1-1; D gene ambiguous. The V gene lost 5 bases and the J gene lost 3 bases, with 16 bases spanning the gap. The CDR3 runs to 15 residues. Per the germline V gene, CDR1 is MGHRA and CDR2 is YSYEKL. The CDR3 loop is CASSARERADTEAFF. The CDR3, as DNA: TGCGCCAGCAGCGCCCGGGAACGGGCAGACACTGAAGCTTTCTTT.

The chain is built from TRBV2 and TRBJ2-3, with TRBD2 identical over 10 bases. After removal of 4 bases from V and 1 base from J, the junction contained 5 bases not matched to a gene. The CDR3 has 16 residues. Germline lookup yields CDR1 SNHLY and CDR2 FYNNEI. This chain's CDR3 is CASSVRGTSGTDTQYF. For the CDR3, the DNA is TGTGCCAGCAGTGTAAGGGGGACTAGCGGCACAGATACGCAGTATTTT.

A word on this clone: Other DNA sequences of this sample code for an identical CDR3. The chain links TRBV7-3 to TRBJ2-7; D may match TRBD1 or TRBD2 (6 bases each). CDR3 length: 14 residues. From germline, CDR1 is SGHTA and CDR2 FQGTGA. Trimming took 2 bases from V and 2 from J, leaving 10 bases between them. The DNA of the CDR3 is TGTGCCAGCAGCTTATCCGGGGGCACCTACGAGCAGTACTTC. Amino acids: CASSLSGGTYEQYF.

The chain uses TRBV7-8 and TRBJ2-7; D tentatively reads TRBD1 or TRBD2 (5 bases each). CDR3 length: 17 amino acids. V lost 2 bases, J lost 1 base, and 18 bases lay in between. CDR1 and CDR2 from the germline V gene are SGHVS and FQNEAQ. Here the CDR3 reads CASSLFVEGTLSYEQYF. In DNA form, the CDR3 reads TGTGCCAGCAGCTTATTCGTTGAGGGGACCCTTTCCTACGAGCAGTACTTC.

J is TRBJ1-3 and V is TRBV27; no firm D call. V gave up 2 bases and J gave up 0 bases, with 5 bases separating them. This CDR3 has 14 residues. Per the germline V gene, CDR1 is MNHEY and CDR2 is SMNVEV (reference sequence). The CDR3 here is CASSLGGSGNTIYF. Written as DNA, the CDR3 is TGTGCCAGCAGTTTAGGAGGCTCTGGAAACACCATATATTTT.

CDR3 nucleotide sequence: TGTGCCAGTAGTATAATTTACGGGACAGGGGGCTATGGCTACACCTTC. This gives the protein CASSIIYGTGGYGYTF. V usage is TRBV19 and J usage is TRBJ1-2; 11 positions match TRBD1. Germline CDR1 reads LNHDA; CDR2 reads SQIVND (reference sequence). The CDR3 totals 16 residues. Trimming cost V 2 bases and J 4 bases; bases outside gene matches: 6.

V gene TRBV7-9 combines with J gene TRBJ1-2; unclear D gene. From germline, CDR1 is SEHNR and CDR2 FQNEAQ (reference sequence). Between the trimmed V and J ends, which lost 2 bases and 6 bases, there was a span of 10 bases. CDR3 length: 13 amino acids. The CDR3 loop reads CASSLPSDHGYTF. The CDR3 coding sequence is TGTGCCAGCAGCTTACCCTCGGACCATGGCTACACCTTC.

A remark on this clone: The limits of the CDR3 on the DNA are not certain, so only TCRdb's listed CDR3 is given. This chain links TRBV1 with TRBJ2-1; the table's D gene call, TRBD1, was not cross checked with the DNA. TRBV1 is deemed a pseudogene. The CDR3 region is 15 residues in length, termini included. CDR3 loop: CTSSQDWAFGNEQFF.

The chain employs TRBV11-2 and TRBJ2-6; D gene ambiguous. V lost 3 bases and J lost 0, with 3 bases in between. Germline CDR1 SGHAT, CDR2 FQNNGV. The CDR3 extends over 14 amino acids. The CDR3 bases are TGTGCCAGCAGCTTGAGCTCTGGGGCCAACGTCCTGACTTTC. It is translated as CASSLSSGANVLTF.

This clone was seen just once. The V gene is TRBV19, the J gene TRBJ2-1, with a weak D call TRBD2 (6 bases). Germline CDR1 and CDR2: LNHDA and SQIVND (reference sequence). V was clipped by 6 bases and J by 3 bases, with 9 bases between them. The CDR3 is 13 amino acids. The CDR3 protein is CASRSGLYNEQFF. The CDR3 bases are TGTGCCAGTAGGTCGGGACTCTACAATGAGCAGTTCTTC.

This chain links TRBV6-1 with TRBJ1-6, with a weak D call TRBD1 (6 bases). CDR1 is MNHNS, CDR2 SASEGT, per germline. This CDR3 comprises 14 residues. V lost 7 bases, J lost 6 bases, and 13 bases lay in between. CDR3 sequence: CASIQTGLNSPLHF. CDR3 sequence (DNA): TGTGCCAGCATCCAGACAGGACTTAATTCACCCCTCCACTTT.

The rearrangement links TRBV28 to TRBJ2-7; 10 bases map to TRBD2. Unmatched junction bases numbered 9, after V lost 6 bases and J lost 4 bases. Per the germline V gene, CDR1 is MDHEN and CDR2 is SYDVKM. The CDR3 is 15 residues long. The DNA for the CDR3 is TGTGCCAGCAGGCCCCCTAGCGGGAGATTGTACGAGCAGTACTTC. Protein product: CASRPPSGRLYEQYF.

This clone was observed a few times. The chain recombines TRBV11-2 with TRBJ1-3; unclear D gene. CDR3 size: 15 residues. Germline V gene lookup returns CDR1 SGHAT and CDR2 FQNNGV. Trimming removed 2 bases at V and 0 bases at J, with 8 bases between. The CDR3 region is CASSLRRSSGNTIYF. For the CDR3, the DNA is TGTGCCAGCAGCTTAAGGCGTAGCTCTGGAAACACCATATATTTT.

CDR3 nucleotides: TGCGCCAGCAGCTTGGTCTTGACTAGCGGGAGTGGTGGCGGGGAGCTGTTTTTT. Amino acid sequence: CASSLVLTSGSGGGELFF. The J gene is TRBJ2-2, the V gene TRBV5-1; TRBD2 agrees at 12 bases. Per germline, CDR1 SGHRS and CDR2 YFSETQ. This CDR3 has 18 amino acids. Unmatched junction bases numbered 10, after V lost 0 bases and J lost 7 bases. The full variable domain, with the rest looked up from reference TRBV5-1 and TRBJ2-2, is KAGVTQTPRYLIKTRGQQVTLSCSPISGHRSVSWYQQTPGQGLQFLFEYFSETQRNKGNFPGRFSGRQFSNSRSEMNVSTLELGDSALYLCASSLVLTSGSGGGELFFGEGSRLTVL.

The chain employs TRBV5-1 and TRBJ2-7; D possibly corresponds to TRBD1 (6 bases). The V gene's germline CDR1 is SGHRS and CDR2 YFSETQ. V was shortened by 4 bases and J by 5 bases, with 25 bases between the two germline ends. The CDR3 runs to 17 residues. CDR3 in DNA: TGCGCCAGCAGCGGGGGCGAAAGGGGACCGATAAGGAACGAGCAGTACTTC. It codes for CASSGGERGPIRNEQYF.

The table lists this clone with a count of one. One end of the junction fails to match germline, which may point to a read error. The chain is built from TRBV19 and TRBJ2-1, with TRBD2 identical over 9 bases. Looked up from germline, CDR1 is LNHDA and CDR2 is SQIVND (reference sequence). CDR3 length: 15 residues. CDR3 nucleotides: TGTGCCAGTACTATAGGGACTAGCTGGAACAATGAGCAGTTCTTC. This sequence encodes CASTIGTSWNNEQFF.

The chain has TRBV27 and TRBJ2-3; D unresolved. Germline V lookup: CDR1 MNHEY, CDR2 SMNVEV (reference sequence). Between the trimmed V and J ends, which lost 5 bases and 4 bases, there was a span of 13 bases. The CDR3 is 14 residues long. The CDR3 here is CASSPRYSSDTQYF. CDR3 sequence (DNA): TGTGCCAGCAGTCCTAGATATTCCTCAGATACGCAGTATTTT.

This chain uses TRBV28 with TRBJ1-2; no definite D call. Germline values: CDR1 MDHEN, CDR2 SYDVKM. The CDR3 covers 14 residues. V lost 7 bases to trimming and J lost 0 bases, with 12 bases between them. In nucleotides, the CDR3 is TGTGCCAGCAAAAGTACCGGGACTAACTATGGCTACACCTTC. Residues: CASKSTGTNYGYTF.

This chain joins TRBV30 and TRBJ2-7; D is unclear. V lost 3 bases and J lost 4, with 13 bases in between. This CDR3 spans 13 amino acids. Looked up from germline, CDR1 is GTSNPN and CDR2 is SVGIG (reference sequence). The CDR3 DNA sequence: TGTGCCTGGAGACGCTATAGGGCTTACGAGCAGTACTTC. Translation: CAWRRYRAYEQYF.